The entry below gives a single T cell receptor (beta chain) sequence along with its context. The antigen remains undetermined. Isolation of PBMCs gave at least 7 million cells per sample. This entry comes from a study of blood T cells in healthy people across ages. General observations from the study: Long-lived donors had more naive CD4+ cells and higher diversity than aged donors.

The authors ran a second PCR of about 6 to 11 cycles using a sample-barcoded 5' primer and a J-beta primer mix. One entry per CDR3 protein results from TCRdb running MiXCR on the 5' RACE reads. Among about 600,000 distinct CDR3 sequences listed, 47% were seen once. Trimming stripped 6 bases from V and 2 bases from J, with 11 bases between. CDR1 and CDR2 from the germline V gene are MNHEY and SVGEGT. The CDR3 has 15 residues. The TCR sequence derives from a man older than 75 in good health. This sequence joins TRBV6-2 or TRBV6-3 and TRBJ2-6; tentative D call: TRBD1 (5 bases). Sequencing was done on a sample of blood. The CDR3 coding sequence is TGTGCCAGCAGGAATGACAGAACTGGGGCCAACGTCCTGACTTTC. Protein product: CASRNDRTGANVLTF.